One T cell receptor beta chain is described in this entry. Its cognate antigen is unknown. The data are from a study of cytomegalovirus exposure and HLA in healthy donors. Whole-study findings and limits: A previous analysis found most TCR beta V segments productive roughly 90% or roughly 30% of the time.

The V gene lost 0 bases and the J gene lost 0 bases, with 10 bases spanning the gap. This CDR3 is 15 amino acids long. CDR1 SGHDT and CDR2 YYEEEE come from the germline V gene. The PCR had 60 Vbeta and 13 Jbeta primers. Produced via immunoSEQ multiplex PCR; TCRdb's table is partial and in-frame only. The sample carries about 99,000 clones, around 67% recorded once. The chain uses TRBV5-6 and TRBJ2-7, with D hard to call. Material for sequencing was PBMCs. The receptor's source is a woman aged 45 to 65 in good health and CMV-seronegative. The DNA of the CDR3 is TGTGCCAGCAGCTTGGGTGGCTCGAACTCCTACGAGCAGTACTTC. Residues: CASSLGGSNSYEQYF.